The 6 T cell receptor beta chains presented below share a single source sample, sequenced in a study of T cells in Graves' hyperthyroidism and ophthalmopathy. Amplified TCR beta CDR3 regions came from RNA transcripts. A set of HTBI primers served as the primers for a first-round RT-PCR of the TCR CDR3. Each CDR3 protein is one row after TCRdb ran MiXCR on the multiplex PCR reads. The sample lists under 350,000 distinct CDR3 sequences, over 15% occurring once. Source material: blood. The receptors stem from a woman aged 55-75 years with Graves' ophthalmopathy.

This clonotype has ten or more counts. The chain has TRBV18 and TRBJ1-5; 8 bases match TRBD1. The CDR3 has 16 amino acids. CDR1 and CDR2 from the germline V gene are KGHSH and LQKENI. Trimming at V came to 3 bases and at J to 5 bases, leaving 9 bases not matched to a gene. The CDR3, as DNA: TGTGCCAGCTCACCTCAGGGACAGGCGAGCCATCAGCCCCAGCATTTT. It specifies CASSPQGQASHQPQHF. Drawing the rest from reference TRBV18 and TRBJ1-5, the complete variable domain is NAGVMQNPRHLVRRRGQEARLRCSPMKGHSHVYWYRQLPEEGLKFMVYLQKENIIDESGMPKERFSAEFPKEGPSILRIQQVVRGDSAAYFCASSPQGQASHQPQHFGDGTRLSIL.

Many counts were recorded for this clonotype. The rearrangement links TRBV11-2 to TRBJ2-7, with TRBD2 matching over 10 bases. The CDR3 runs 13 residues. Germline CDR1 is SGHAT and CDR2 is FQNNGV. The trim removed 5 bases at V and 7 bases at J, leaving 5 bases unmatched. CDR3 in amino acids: CASSVGLAFEQYF. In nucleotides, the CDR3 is TGTGCCAGCAGCGTGGGACTAGCGTTTGAGCAGTACTTC.

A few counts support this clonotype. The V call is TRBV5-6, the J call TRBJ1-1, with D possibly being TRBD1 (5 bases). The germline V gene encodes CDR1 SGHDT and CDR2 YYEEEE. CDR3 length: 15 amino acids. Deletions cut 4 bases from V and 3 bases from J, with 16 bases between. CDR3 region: CASSGAKDGHTEAFF. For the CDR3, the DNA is TGTGCCAGCAGCGGGGCGAAGGACGGTCACACTGAAGCTTTCTTT.

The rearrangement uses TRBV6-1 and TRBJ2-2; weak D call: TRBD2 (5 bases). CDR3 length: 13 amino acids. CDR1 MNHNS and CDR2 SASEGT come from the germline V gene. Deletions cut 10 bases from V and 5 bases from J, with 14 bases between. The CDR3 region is CAIYIPGTGELFF. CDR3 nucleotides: TGTGCCATTTATATCCCGGGGACCGGGGAGCTGTTTTTT.

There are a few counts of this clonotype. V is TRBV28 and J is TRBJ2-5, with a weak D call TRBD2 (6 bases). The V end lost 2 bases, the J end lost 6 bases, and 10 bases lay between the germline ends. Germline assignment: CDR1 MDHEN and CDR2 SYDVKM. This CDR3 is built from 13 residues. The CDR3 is CASSLAGPQTQYF. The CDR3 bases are TGTGCCAGCAGTTTAGCGGGACCCCAGACCCAGTACTTC.

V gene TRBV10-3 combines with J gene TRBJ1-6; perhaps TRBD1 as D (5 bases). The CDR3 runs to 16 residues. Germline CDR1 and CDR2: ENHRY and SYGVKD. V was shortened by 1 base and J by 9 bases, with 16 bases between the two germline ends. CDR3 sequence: CAISEYPGSSGSPLHF. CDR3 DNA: TGTGCCATCAGTGAGTACCCAGGGTCCAGTGGTTCACCCCTCCACTTT.